This is a list of T cell receptor beta chains from one sample in a study of shared clonotypes between healthy human individuals. Method: immunoSEQ multiplex PCR; TCRdb's copy keeps in-frame clones and lacks some. The sample has about 2.1 million clones, approximately 94% seen once. Sequenced: naive CD8+ T cells from PBMCs. Source of these receptors: a man aged 18 to 35 in good health. Some clones in this sample may be carry-over from other donors' samples. Both conserved end residues are part of each CDR3. D genes are given only for firm matches. Only some rows state a clone size, as once, few, many or a class for expanded clones.

>.|TRBV10-1|TRBJ2-1|.
TGCGCCAGCAGTGAGGCCGACAATGAGCAGTTCTTC
CASSEADNEQFF
>.|TRBV28|TRBJ2-5|.
TGTGCCAGCAGTTTTACGGAGACCCAGTACTTC
CASSFTETQYF
>.|TRBV25-1|TRBJ2-3|.
TGTGCCAGCAGTAACACAGATACGCAGTATTTT
CASSNTDTQYF
>.|TRBV18|TRBJ2-7|.
TGTGCCAGCTCACCGGGGCCTGGGGGGTACTACGAGCAGTACTTC
CASSPGPGGYYEQYF
>.|TRBV10-3|TRBJ2-1|.
TGTGCCATCAGTGCGGAACGGGCGGGTGAGCAGTTCTTC
CAISAERAGEQFF
>.|TRBV10-3|TRBJ2-5|.
TGTGCCATCCGAGGGGCGCTACAAGAGACCCAGTACTTC
CAIRGALQETQYF
>.|TRBV10-1|TRBJ1-5|.
TGCGCCAGCAGTGTCCCAGTTAATCAGCCCCAGCATTTT
CASSVPVNQPQHF
>.|TRBV29-1|TRBJ2-7|.
TGCAGCGTTGAAGGGGGGGATCCCTACGAGCAGTACTTC
CSVEGGDPYEQYF
>.|TRBV27|TRBJ2-3|.
TGTGCCAGCAGTTTATTAGGAGGGGGGGCAGATACGCAGTATTTT
CASSLLGGGADTQYF
>.|TRBV20-1|TRBJ2-7|.
TGCAGTGCAGAAAGCGTGGACGAGCAGTACTTC
CSAESVDEQYF
>.|TRBV7-9|TRBJ1-2|.
TGTGCCAGCACCCACAATCTGAACCCGTCAGATGGCTACACCTTC
CASTHNLNPSDGYTF
>.|TRBV11-2|TRBJ2-1|TRBD2
TGTGCCAGCAGCACTCGGACTAGCGGGAGGCAATCCTACAATGAGCAGTTCTTC
CASSTRTSGRQSYNEQFF
>.|TRBV4-3|TRBJ2-6|TRBD2
TGCGCCAGCAGCCAAGATCCGGGAGGTACTGGGGCCAACGTCCTGACTTTC
CASSQDPGGTGANVLTF
>.|TRBV11-2|TRBJ2-7|.
TGTGCCAGCAGAAGCCGAGAGGGTAGCTCCTACGAGCAGTACTTC
CASRSREGSSYEQYF
>once|TRBV30|TRBJ2-7|TRBD1
TGTGCCTGGGCATACCGGGACAGGGTGTCCTACGAGCAGTACTTC
CAWAYRDRVSYEQYF
>.|TRBV27|TRBJ2-7|.
TGTGCCAGCGCGGACTCCTACGAGCAGTACTTC
CASADSYEQYF
>.|TRBV9|TRBJ1-1|.
TGTGCCAGCAGCGTAGAGGGCAGGGCGAACACTGAAGCTTTCTTT
CASSVEGRANTEAFF
>.|TRBV27|TRBJ1-4|TRBD1
TGTGCCAGCAGTTGGAGGGGGCCAACTAATGAAAAACTGTTTTTT
CASSWRGPTNEKLFF
>.|TRBV15|TRBJ2-2|.
TGTGCCACCTCCCCCCGGCGGGCCTACACCGGGGAGCTGTTTTTT
CATSPRRAYTGELFF
>.|TRBV4-1|TRBJ1-4|.
TGCGCCAGCAGCCATACAGGACGTCCACAAGAAAAACTGTTTTTT
CASSHTGRPQEKLFF
>.|TRBV27|TRBJ2-1|TRBD1
TGTGCCAGCAGTCCGTGGACAGGGGCCAATGAGCAGTTCTTC
CASSPWTGANEQFF
>.|TRBV28|TRBJ1-5|.
TGTGCCAGCAGTTCCGTCCCCACTCAGCCCCAGCATTTT
CASSSVPTQPQHF
>.|TRBV6-5|TRBJ1-2|TRBD1
TGTGCCAGCAGCAACGGGCGAGGGACAGATGGCTACACCTTC
CASSNGRGTDGYTF
>.|TRBV15|TRBJ1-4|.
TGTGCCACCAGCAGTAGTAGCGGGCGAGAAAAACTGTTTTTT
CATSSSSGREKLFF
>.|TRBV7-6|TRBJ2-7|.
TGTGCCAGCAGCTTAGATAACAGTTTCTACGAGCAGTACTTC
CASSLDNSFYEQYF
>.|TRBV29-1|TRBJ1-1|TRBD1
TGCAGCGTTTATTTACAGGGGGCGCGGACTGAAGCTTTCTTT
CSVYLQGARTEAFF
>.|TRBV19|TRBJ2-1|.
TGTGCCAGTAGTTTGGGGGAGACTAGGCAGTTCTTC
CASSLGETRQFF
>.|TRBV29-1|TRBJ2-7|TRBD1
TGCAGCGTTGAAGATCGGGACAGGGTATCCTACGAGCAGTACTTC
CSVEDRDRVSYEQYF
>.|TRBV11-2|TRBJ2-7|TRBD2
TGTGCCAGCTTCGGGGGGGACTTATACGAGCAGTACTTC
CASFGGDLYEQYF
>.|TRBV10-1|TRBJ2-1|TRBD1
TGCGCCAGCAGTGAGTCTAGGACAGGGGTTTACAATGAGCAGTTCTTC
CASSESRTGVYNEQFF
>once|TRBV9|TRBJ2-7|.
TGTGCCAGCAGTGCCTCAGGGAGGGGGTACGAGCAGTACTTC
CASSASGRGYEQYF
>few|TRBV5-1|TRBJ1-1|TRBD1
TGCGCCAGCAGGTACGGACAGGGGAACACTGAAGCTTTCTTT
CASRYGQGNTEAFF
>.|TRBV5-4|TRBJ1-1|.
TGTGCCAGCAGCTGGGAGGGGCTGAGGAACACTGAAGCTTTCTTT
CASSWEGLRNTEAFF
>.|TRBV7-2|TRBJ2-1|TRBD2
TGTGCCAGCAGCTTACTCCTAGCGGGTTACAATGAGCAGTTCTTC
CASSLLLAGYNEQFF
>.|TRBV6-1|TRBJ1-1|.
TGTGCCAGCAGTAACCCAGAGTGGCCTGAAGCTTTCTTT
CASSNPEWPEAFF
>.|TRBV7-9|TRBJ2-7|.
TGTGCCAGCAGCTATCCTGGGACCCCCGAGCAGTACTTC
CASSYPGTPEQYF
>.|TRBV7-9|TRBJ2-5|.
TGTGCCAGCAGCGCGGAGACAGGACAAGAGACCCAGTACTTC
CASSAETGQETQYF
>.|TRBV5-1|TRBJ2-1|.
TGCGCCAGCAGCTCGGAGACCCCCTACAATGAGCAGTTCTTC
CASSSETPYNEQFF
>.|TRBV5-5|TRBJ2-7|.
TGTGCCAGCAGCCTCAGAAGTGGGGACACGGGTGAGCAGTACTTC
CASSLRSGDTGEQYF
>.|TRBV29-1|TRBJ2-5|TRBD2
TGCAGCGTTGGGGGCCTAGCGGGAGGAGAGACCCAGTACTTC
CSVGGLAGGETQYF
>once|TRBV10-1|TRBJ2-1|TRBD2
TGCGCCAGCAGCGGCGGGAGTGCTTACAATGAGCAGTTCTTC
CASSGGSAYNEQFF
>.|TRBV4-2|TRBJ1-2|.
TGTGCCAGCAGCCCGACCCGGGGCGGTGAATTAAACTATGGCTACACCTTC
CASSPTRGGELNYGYTF
>.|TRBV5-6|TRBJ1-2|.
TGTGCCAGCAGCTTGAGCCCCGGGACTCGCCCCTATGGCTACACCTTC
CASSLSPGTRPYGYTF
>.|TRBV9|TRBJ2-2|.
TGTGCCAGCAGCGTAGGATGGGAGCTGTTTTTT
CASSVGWELFF
>.|TRBV11-2|TRBJ2-4|.
TGTGCCAGCAGCTTCGGCGGGACAAAAAACATTCAGTACTTC
CASSFGGTKNIQYF
>.|TRBV5-4|TRBJ2-7|TRBD1
TGTGCCAGCAGCCTTCAGACAGGGGGGAACTACGAGCAGTACTTC
CASSLQTGGNYEQYF
>.|TRBV27|TRBJ2-2|TRBD2
TGTGCCAGCGGGTTCCTGGTCTCGGGGGAGGGACCGAACACCGGGGAGCTGTTTTTT
CASGFLVSGEGPNTGELFF
>.|TRBV7-9|TRBJ2-1|TRBD1
TGTGCCAGCAGCGAAGCCGGGACAGGATACAATGAGCAGTTCTTC
CASSEAGTGYNEQFF
>.|TRBV5-4|TRBJ1-1|TRBD1
TGTGCCAGCAGGGACAGGGGGTTTAACACTGAAGCTTTCTTT
CASRDRGFNTEAFF
>.|TRBV11-2|TRBJ2-1|.
TGTGCCACCCGGGGCGGACTCTGGGCTGACAATGAGCAGTTCTTC
CATRGGLWADNEQFF
>.|TRBV28|TRBJ2-5|.
TGTGCCAGCAGTTTATCTGACCGGGGCGGGGAGACCCAGTACTTC
CASSLSDRGGETQYF
>.|TRBV4-1|TRBJ2-2|.
TGCGCCAGCAGCCAAGAAGGCAGAGGGTATGAAGTGCGGGGCTGGGCCGAGCTGTTTTTT
CASSQEGRGYEVRGWAELFF
>.|TRBV27|TRBJ2-7|TRBD2
TGTGCCAGCAGTTTTCTAGCGGGAGGGCCGGGGGAGCAGTACTTC
CASSFLAGGPGEQYF
>.|TRBV28|TRBJ2-5|.
TGTGCCAGCACCCCCCTAAGGGACTCATGGGAGACCCAGTACTTC
CASTPLRDSWETQYF
>.|TRBV14|TRBJ1-2|TRBD1
TGTGCCAGCAGCCAAGTAGGGGACAGGGGGATGGACGGCTACACCTTC
CASSQVGDRGMDGYTF
>few|TRBV27|TRBJ1-1|.
TGTGCCAGCAGTCCTCACGGGGCAGGGGACACTGAAGCTTTCTTT
CASSPHGAGDTEAFF
>.|TRBV4-3|TRBJ2-2|TRBD1
TGCGCCAGCAGCCAAGATTTGCTGGACAGGGGCGAGAACACCGGGGAGCTGTTTTTT
CASSQDLLDRGENTGELFF